Shown below are 29 T cell receptor beta chains from a single sample sequenced in a study of CD8+CD57+ T cells in acquired aplastic anemia. According to the study, genomic DNA was the template for TCR beta VDJ and CDR3 profiling. Via MiXCR, TCRdb re-called the reads, giving one row per CDR3 protein. The sample lists 110,000 or so distinct CDR3 sequences, roughly 51% seen once, with around 32% in the top ten. The specimen sequenced was sorted CD4+, CD8+, or CD8+CD57+ T cells (not recorded which) from PBMCs. The receptors shown here come from a human donor in good health, serving as a control.

DNA of the CDR3: TGTGCCATCAGTGGGACAGAAGGATATGGCTACACCTTC. This codes for CAISGTEGYGYTF. The rearrangement links TRBV10-3 to TRBJ1-2; D perhaps matches TRBD1 (6 bases). Trimming pared 4 bases from V and 5 bases from J, leaving 11 bases between. The CDR3 runs 13 residues. Germline lookup yields CDR1 ENHRY and CDR2 SYGVKD.

This clonotype occurred many times. This clone may be a read error of a much larger clone one base away. The CDR3: CATGRDLSAAQPQHF. The CDR3 DNA reads TGTGCCACCGGCAGAGATCTCTCGGCGGCTCAGCCCCAGCATTTT. The J gene is TRBJ1-5, the V gene TRBV15, with D hard to call. Germline V gene lookup returns CDR1 LNHNV and CDR2 YYDKDF (reference sequence). The CDR3 runs 15 residues.

This clonotype has ten or more counts. The J gene is TRBJ2-1, the V gene TRBV19; TRBD1 matches at 8 bases. This CDR3 has 14 amino acids. After removal of 4 bases from V and 3 bases from J, the junction contained 2 bases not matched to a gene. The germline V gene encodes CDR1 LNHDA and CDR2 SQIVND (reference sequence). The CDR3, as DNA: TGTGCCAGTAGTACTGGACAGGGCTACAATGAGCAGTTCTTC. Encoded protein: CASSTGQGYNEQFF.

About this clonotype: This may be a read error: a much more frequent sequence differs by one nucleotide. Since no conserved phenylalanine or tryptophan closes the CDR3, a read error is the likely cause. The chain joins TRBV6-5 to TRBJ1-1; possible D gene TRBD1, 5 bases. The CDR3 spans 13 residues. V dropped 7 bases and J dropped 1 base, with 10 bases sitting between them. The V gene's germline CDR1 is MNHEY and CDR2 SVGAGI. The CDR3 nucleotides read TGTGCCAGCAAGGGAGGGGAGAACACTGAAGCTTTCTCT. Translation gives CASKGGENTEAFS.

This clonotype came up many times. J is TRBJ2-3 and V is TRBV11-2; D call uncertain. The CDR3 totals 14 residues. Trimming cost V 4 bases and J 6 bases, with 14 bases left between them. Germline-derived CDR1 and CDR2 are SGHAT and FQNNGV. This CDR3 reads CASSSAWNQDTQYF. Written as DNA, the CDR3 is TGTGCCAGCAGCTCTGCGTGGAATCAGGATACGCAGTATTTT.

This clonotype was counted ten times or more. In nucleotides, the CDR3 is TGTGCCAGTAGTTCATGGACTAGCGGGGGTGAATCTAACACCGGGGAGCTGTTTTTT. Protein sequence: CASSSWTSGGESNTGELFF. V gene TRBV19 combines with J gene TRBJ2-2; 13 bases map to TRBD2. V shed 5 bases and J 2 bases; nucleotides not matched to a gene: 11. Germline V gene lookup returns CDR1 LNHDA and CDR2 SQIVND (reference sequence). This CDR3 has 19 amino acids.

This clonotype occurred many times. The chain has TRBV30 and TRBJ1-1; D is possibly TRBD1 (5 bases). V dropped 1 base and J dropped 3 bases, with 9 bases sitting between them. CDR3 length equals 13 residues. CDR1 is GTSNPN and CDR2 is SVGIG in the germline V gene (reference sequence). CDR3 amino acids: CAWSAQGYTEAFF. The DNA of the CDR3 is TGTGCCTGGAGTGCTCAGGGTTACACTGAAGCTTTCTTT.

The gene calls are TRBV4-1 and TRBJ2-7; D might be TRBD1 or TRBD2, each matching 5 bases. V was trimmed by 1 base and J by 6 bases, leaving 13 bases between them. The germline gives CDR1 MGHRA, CDR2 YSYEKL. This CDR3 comprises 14 residues. For the CDR3, the DNA is TGCGCCAGCAGCCAAGGTCATGAGGGGTCCGAGCAGTACTTC. Its protein product is CASSQGHEGSEQYF.

V and J are TRBV10-2 and TRBJ1-4; weak D call: TRBD1 (5 bases). The CDR3 contains 14 residues. V gave up 2 bases and J gave up 7 bases, with 11 bases separating them. The germline CDR1 and CDR2 sequences are WSHSY and SAAADI. In nucleotides, the CDR3 is TGCGCCAGCAGTGAGGCGGGGGACGGTGAAAAACTGTTTTTT. Protein product: CASSEAGDGEKLFF.

This clonotype was observed once. The chain carries TRBV6-5 and TRBJ1-6, with a weak D call TRBD1 (6 bases). The germline gives CDR1 MNHEY, CDR2 SVGAGI. V was cut by 4 bases and J by 11 bases, with 21 bases left in between. There are 16 residues in the CDR3. The CDR3 loop is CASSLVQGHGGPPLHF. CDR3 nucleotides: TGTGCCAGCAGTTTAGTTCAGGGGCACGGGGGTCCACCCCTCCACTTT.

The J gene is TRBJ2-7, the V gene TRBV15, with D possibly matching TRBD1 (5 bases). The germline gives CDR1 LNHNV, CDR2 YYDKDF (reference sequence). The CDR3 length is 15 residues. Trimming took 0 bases from V and 4 from J, leaving 13 bases between them. The CDR3 DNA sequence: TGTGCCACCAGCAGAGAACCAGGGTCAGCTTACGAGCAGTACTTC. Translated: CATSREPGSAYEQYF.

This clonotype was picked up many times. The chain is built from TRBV6-2 or TRBV6-3 and TRBJ1-2; D call uncertain. Trimming removed 6 bases at V and 2 bases at J, with 4 bases between. The CDR3 contains 11 residues. From germline, CDR1 is MNHEY and CDR2 SVGEGT. CDR3 nucleotide sequence: TGTGCCAGCAGCATAAACTATGGCTACACCTTC. It encodes CASSINYGYTF.

This clonotype was found a few times. The chain recombines TRBV24-1 with TRBJ2-7; D perhaps matches TRBD2 (6 bases). Per germline, CDR1 KGHDR and CDR2 SFDVKD. This CDR3 contains 13 residues. The germline V and J ends were trimmed by 7 bases and 5 bases, with 14 bases remaining between them. In nucleotides, the CDR3 is TGTGCCACCAGAAACGGCGGAGGGGACGAGCAGTACTTC. Translation: CATRNGGGDEQYF.

The table lists this clonotype with many counts. This chain links TRBV4-1 with TRBJ2-7; D gene uncertain. CDR1 and CDR2 from the germline V gene are MGHRA and YSYEKL. The V gene lost 0 bases and the J gene lost 2 bases, with 23 bases spanning the gap. The CDR3 is 19 amino acids. The CDR3, as DNA: TGCGCCAGCAGCCAAGATGCCCCCGGCGTAGGAGAAAACACCTACGAGCAGTACTTC. Amino acid sequence: CASSQDAPGVGENTYEQYF.

The chain is built from TRBV29-1 and TRBJ1-1; tentatively, D is TRBD1 (5 bases). In germline, CDR1 is SQVTM, CDR2 ANQGSEA. The CDR3 is 12 residues long. The V and J ends lost 8 bases and 3 bases respectively, with 13 bases between them. CDR3 residues: CSFTGLYTEAFF. CDR3 DNA sequence: TGCAGCTTTACGGGACTTTACACTGAAGCTTTCTTT.

This clonotype was seen only once. J is TRBJ2-1 and V is TRBV29-1; 11 nucleotides agree with TRBD2. There are 13 residues in the CDR3. CDR1 is SQVTM and CDR2 is ANQGSEA in the germline V gene. With V trimmed by 7 bases and J by 6 bases, 5 bases remained unmatched. CDR3 protein: CSAWTSGRNEQFF. In DNA form, the CDR3 reads TGCAGCGCCTGGACTAGCGGGCGCAATGAGCAGTTCTTC.

This clonotype was seen at least ten times. The chain carries TRBV12-3 or TRBV12-4 and TRBJ2-7; 7 bases are shared with TRBD2. The ends lost 7 bases at V and 5 bases at J; junction bases unmatched: 11. The CDR3 sequence is 14 residues long. The DNA of the CDR3 is TGTGCCAGCACCCCATATGGGGAGGGTAACGAGCAGTACTTC. Its protein is CASTPYGEGNEQYF.

This clonotype was seen a single time. The J gene is TRBJ1-2, the V gene TRBV14, with D possibly matching TRBD1 (5 bases). The CDR3 runs 13 residues. V was shortened by 4 bases and J by 7 bases, with 13 bases between the two germline ends. CDR1 is SGHDN and CDR2 is FVKESK in the germline V gene. CDR3 sequence: CASSPRAGSGYTF. The CDR3 DNA reads TGTGCCAGCAGCCCGAGGGCAGGGAGTGGCTACACCTTC.

This clonotype was detected a few times. V and J are TRBV25-1 and TRBJ1-2; D uncertain. The V and J ends lost 6 bases and 5 bases respectively, with 10 bases between them. This CDR3 is built from 12 residues. Germline loops: CDR1 MGHDK, CDR2 SYGVNS. CDR3 in amino acids: CASRLGSYGYTF. Here the CDR3 DNA reads TGTGCCAGCAGGCTTGGGTCATATGGCTACACCTTC.

This clonotype was seen many times. The CDR3 DNA follows: TGTGCCAGCAGCGATTCAGTTGGGAGGGTGAGAGCTAACTATGGCTACACCTTC. This encodes CASSDSVGRVRANYGYTF. This chain connects TRBV9 to TRBJ1-2; the D is unclear. The CDR3 is 18 residues long. The germline V gene encodes CDR1 SGDLS and CDR2 YYNGEE. The V and J ends lost 3 bases and 0 bases respectively, with 21 bases between them.

This chain joins TRBV11-1 and TRBJ2-5, with D possibly matching TRBD1 (6 bases). V was shortened by 5 bases and J by 4 bases, with 23 bases between the two germline ends. The CDR3 contains 17 residues. Germline V gene lookup returns CDR1 SGHAT and CDR2 FQDESV (reference sequence). CDR3 sequence: CASSPSRQGRGRETQYF. The CDR3 nucleotides read TGTGCCAGCAGCCCGAGTCGTCAGGGCAGGGGTCGAGAGACCCAGTACTTC.

The chain recombines TRBV19 with TRBJ2-7; D unclear. V was pared by 1 base and J by 3 bases, with 7 bases between. The CDR3 loop spans 13 amino acids. Germline-derived CDR1 and CDR2 are LNHDA and SQIVND (reference sequence). The CDR3 sequence is CASSIALHYEQYF. In nucleotides, the CDR3 is TGTGCCAGTAGTATAGCGCTCCACTACGAGCAGTACTTC. Combining the CDR3 with reference TRBV19 and TRBJ2-7 gives the whole variable domain DGGITQSPKYLFRKEGQNVTLSCEQNLNHDAMYWYRQDPGQGLRLIYYSQIVNDFQKGDIAEGYSVSREKKESFPLTVTSAQKNPTAFYLCASSIALHYEQYFGPGTRLTVT.

This rearrangement joins TRBV6-1 to TRBJ1-2; D might be TRBD1 (5 bases). Germline V gene sequence: CDR1 MNHNS, CDR2 SASEGT. CDR3 length: 12 amino acids. The V gene lost 6 bases and the J gene lost 4 bases, with 9 bases spanning the gap. CDR3 sequence: CASRGGGYGYTF. DNA of the CDR3: TGTGCCAGCAGGGGGGGAGGCTATGGCTACACCTTC.

Worth noting for this clonotype: This is likely a read error, given that the CDR3 carries no conserved phenylalanine or tryptophan at its end. The chain recombines TRBV7-9 with TRBJ2-5, with TRBD1 matching 9 bases. The CDR3 covers 16 residues. CDR1 SEHNR and CDR2 FQNEAQ come from the germline V gene (reference sequence). J gave up 2 bases and V 2 bases, and 6 bases lay outside the gene matches. CDR3 loop: CASSLSGQGRQETQYL. CDR3 coding DNA: TGTGCCAGCAGCTTATCTGGACAGGGGAGGCAAGAGACCCAGTACCTC.

In its sample, this clonotype was seen many times. The chain uses TRBV11-1 and TRBJ1-5; 9 bases match TRBD1. Germline V lookup: CDR1 SGHAT, CDR2 FQDESV (reference sequence). Trimming took 5 bases from V and 0 from J; bases not matched to a gene: 8. The CDR3 has 17 residues. CDR3 sequence reads: CASSPTGGPYSNQPQHF. In nucleotides, the CDR3 is TGTGCCAGCAGCCCCACAGGGGGCCCATATAGCAATCAGCCCCAGCATTTT.

The chain links TRBV20-1 to TRBJ2-2; D possibly corresponds to TRBD1 (5 bases). Trimming pared 3 bases from V and 4 bases from J, leaving 12 bases between. The CDR3 runs 14 residues. The V gene's germline CDR1 is DFQATT and CDR2 SNEGSKA (reference sequence). CDR3 DNA sequence: TGCAGTGCTAGCAGACAGAGATCCACCGGGGAGCTGTTTTTT. Protein sequence: CSASRQRSTGELFF.

The chain links TRBV7-8 to TRBJ1-2, with D unclear. Germline V gene lookup returns CDR1 SGHVS and CDR2 FQNEAQ. The CDR3 consists of 13 residues. V lost 4 bases, J lost 0 bases, and 6 bases lay in between. CDR3 region: CASSSAANYGYTF. The CDR3 DNA sequence: TGTGCCAGCAGCTCCGCAGCTAACTATGGCTACACCTTC.

This chain's CDR3 is CSASVGFSNQPQHF. The CDR3, as DNA: TGCAGCGCCAGTGTGGGTTTTAGCAATCAGCCCCAGCATTTT. V is TRBV29-1 and J is TRBJ1-5, with D unclear. The V gene's germline CDR1 is SQVTM and CDR2 ANQGSEA. The V end lost 7 bases, the J end lost 0 bases, and 13 bases lay between the germline ends. This CDR3 contains 14 residues.

V and J are TRBV25-1 and TRBJ2-5; D is undetermined. Looked up from germline, CDR1 is MGHDK and CDR2 is SYGVNS. This CDR3 region has 11 residues. The V and J ends lost 4 bases and 8 bases respectively, with 8 bases between them. CDR3: CASSGARTQYF. In DNA, the CDR3 is TGTGCCAGCAGTGGAGCAAGAACCCAGTACTTC.